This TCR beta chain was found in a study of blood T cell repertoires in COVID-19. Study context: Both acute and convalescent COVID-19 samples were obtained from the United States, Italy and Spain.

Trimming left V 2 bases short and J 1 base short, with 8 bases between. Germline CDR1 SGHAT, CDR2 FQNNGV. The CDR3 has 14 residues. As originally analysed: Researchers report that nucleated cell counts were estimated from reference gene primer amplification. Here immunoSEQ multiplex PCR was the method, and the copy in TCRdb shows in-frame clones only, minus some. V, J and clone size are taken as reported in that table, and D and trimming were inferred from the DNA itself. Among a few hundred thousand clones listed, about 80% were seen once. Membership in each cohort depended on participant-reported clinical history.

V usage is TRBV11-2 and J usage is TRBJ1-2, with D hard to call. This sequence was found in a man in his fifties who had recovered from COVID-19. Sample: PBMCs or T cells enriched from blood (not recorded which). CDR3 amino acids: CASSLYRINYGYTF. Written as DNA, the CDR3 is TGTGCCAGCAGCTTATACAGAATTAACTATGGCTACACCTTC.